The clone carrying this T cell receptor (beta chain) has a handful of counts. Specified treatment: oral pan-JAK inhibitor, 5-10 mg twice daily. The data belong to a study of CD8+ T cells in alopecia areata. Following RNA extraction, reverse transcription yielded cDNA that acted as the sequencing template. The repertoire was sequenced with immunoSEQ multiplex PCR; TCRdb's copy has only in-frame clones and lacks some. The repertoire holds under 350,000 clones, with roughly 50% as singletons. Germline V gene sequence: CDR1 SGHRS, CDR2 YFSETQ. There are 14 residues in the CDR3. V trimming: 4 bases; J trimming: 2 bases; junction bases outside the gene matches: 5.

The chain joins TRBV5-1 to TRBJ2-5, with 7 bases fitting TRBD2. The source is a human donor with alopecia areata. The sample was CD4+ T cells sorted from blood, taken at week 24, from a patient treated with tofacitinib. In DNA, the CDR3 is TGCGCCAGCAGCCCTCCCGGGGGGCAAGAGACCCAGTACTTC. Translated, it gives CASSPPGGQETQYF.